This T cell receptor (beta chain) was identified in a study of blood T cells in healthy people across ages. Sample-barcoded 5' priming and a J-beta primer mix drove a second PCR of about 6 to 12 cycles. TCRdb passed the 5' RACE reads through MiXCR, listing each CDR3 protein once. This table has 500,000 to 550,000 distinct CDR3 sequences, 24% appearing once. This clonotype was observed a few times. Germline CDR1 reads KGHSH; CDR2 reads LQKENI. This CDR3 is 17 amino acids long. Trimming at V came to 0 bases and at J to 0 bases, leaving 5 bases not matched to a gene. This sample also belongs to another study, concerning T cells of mothers and their children.

The source is a boy aged 5 to 17 in good health. The chain joins TRBV18 to TRBJ2-4, with 7 bases fitting TRBD1. Sequenced sample: blood. In nucleotides, the CDR3 is TGTGCCAGCTCACCACCGGGACAGAAGATAGCCAAAAACATTCAGTACTTC. Translating gives CASSPPGQKIAKNIQYF.